Presented here are 25 T cell receptor beta chains from one specimen sequenced in a study of blood T cell repertoires in COVID-19. Some clones are missing from TCRdb's copy, which holds only in-frame ones; the method was immunoSEQ multiplex PCR. This sample has hundreds of thousands of clones, with more than 75% found just once. Sequenced: peripheral blood. The receptors here all came from a woman aged 40-49 years who had recovered from COVID-19.

The chain has TRBV3-1 (or the pseudogene TRBV3-2) and TRBJ2-7; maybe TRBD1 (6 bases). The CDR3 has 13 amino acids. Germline CDR1 is LGHDT and CDR2 is YNNKEL (reference sequence). V shed 6 bases and J shed 0 bases, with 9 bases lying between them. The CDR3 sequence is CASRQGSSYEQYF. CDR3 nucleotide sequence: TGTGCCAGCAGGCAGGGGAGCTCCTACGAGCAGTACTTC.

This chain links TRBV5-1 with TRBJ1-4; D gene ambiguous. The germline V gene has CDR1 SGHRS and CDR2 YFSETQ. The ends were cut back, 0 bases at V and 7 bases at J, with 16 bases in the middle. The CDR3 is 16 residues long. The CDR3 sequence: CASSLELRPGAEKLFF. CDR3 nucleotides: TGCGCCAGCAGCTTGGAGTTGCGACCCGGAGCTGAAAAACTGTTTTTT.

The chain has TRBV18 and TRBJ2-2, with 10 bases lining up with TRBD1. J gave up 4 bases and V 5 bases, and 7 bases lay outside the gene matches. The germline gives CDR1 KGHSH, CDR2 LQKENI. The CDR3 sequence is 16 residues long. In nucleotides, the CDR3 is TGTGCCAGCTCATCCGGACAGGGGGTACGCACCGGGGAGCTGTTTTTT. Translating gives CASSSGQGVRTGELFF.

A single count supports this clone. The V and J genes are TRBV4-3 and TRBJ2-7, with TRBD2 matching over 9 bases. The J segment lost 3 bases and the V segment lost 2 bases, leaving 8 bases of the junction unmatched. Germline CDR1 is LGHNA and CDR2 is YSLEER. CDR3 length: 16 amino acids. The chain's CDR3 is CASSQSPSGELYEQYF. As DNA, the CDR3 is TGCGCCAGCAGCCAAAGCCCTAGCGGGGAGCTCTACGAGCAGTACTTC.

The chain couples TRBV5-4 to TRBJ2-3, with 9 nucleotides matching TRBD2. The germline V gene encodes CDR1 SGHNT and CDR2 YYREEE (reference sequence). V shed 4 bases and J 2 bases; nucleotides not matched to a gene: 11. The CDR3 contains 17 residues. The CDR3 DNA reads TGTGCCAGCAGCCGGCCGGCGGGGGGGGGAATCACAGATACGCAGTATTTT. Amino acids: CASSRPAGGGITDTQYF.

The chain joins TRBV5-4 to TRBJ1-1, with D possibly being TRBD1 (5 bases). The CDR3 has 15 amino acids. V gave up 4 bases and J gave up 1 base, with 14 bases separating them. CDR1 is SGHNT, CDR2 YYREEE, per germline (reference sequence). As DNA, the CDR3 is TGTGCCAGCAGCCCTCCCGGGACTGCGAACACTGAAGCTTTCTTT. Translation: CASSPPGTANTEAFF.

The chain recombines TRBV7-9 with TRBJ2-1; 7 bases align to TRBD2. Germline V lookup: CDR1 SEHNR, CDR2 FQNEAQ (reference sequence). This CDR3 has 13 residues. With 4 bases clipped from V and 9 bases from J, the junction kept 6 bases outside the gene matches. The CDR3 nucleotides are TGTGCCAGCAGCTCCTTAGCGGGCCGTGAGCAGTTCTTC. Protein: CASSSLAGREQFF.

This clone occurred once. The genes are TRBV7-2 and TRBJ2-7, with 8 bases identical to TRBD2. Trimming took 0 bases from V and 4 from J; bases not matched to a gene: 2. Germline V gene data show CDR1 as SGHTA and CDR2 as FQGNSA. The CDR3 is 14 residues long. CDR3 sequence reads: CASSLASGGYEQYF. The CDR3 coding sequence is TGTGCCAGCAGCTTAGCCAGCGGGGGTTACGAGCAGTACTTC.

The chain recombines TRBV7-9 with TRBJ1-2; 9 bases are a match to TRBD1. The CDR3 runs 17 residues. Germline V gene sequence: CDR1 SEHNR, CDR2 FQNEAQ (reference sequence). Unmatched junction bases numbered 9, after V lost 0 bases and J lost 4 bases. The DNA for the CDR3 is TGTGCCAGCAGCTTAGCTTGGCTAAGACAGGGGGTCTATGGCTACACCTTC. It yields the protein CASSLAWLRQGVYGYTF.

This chain links TRBV10-3 with TRBJ2-1; a possible D gene is TRBD1 (6 bases). Germline values: CDR1 ENHRY, CDR2 SYGVKD. This CDR3 spans 13 amino acids. Trimming left V 5 bases short and J 6 bases short, with 11 bases between. CDR3 DNA sequence: TGTGCCATCAGTCCCGGGACAAGCAATGAGCAGTTCTTC. This sequence encodes CAISPGTSNEQFF.

This clone was seen only once. This CDR3 reads CAIGGTGRSFNEQYF. The CDR3 region has the DNA TGTGCCATCGGGGGGACAGGGCGGTCTTTCAACGAGCAGTACTTC. The chain employs TRBV10-3 and TRBJ2-7, with 9 bases matching TRBD1. The CDR3 has 15 residues. Germline CDR1 is ENHRY and CDR2 is SYGVKD. The trim removed 8 bases at V and 5 bases at J, leaving 13 bases unmatched.

This clone was counted once. The chain carries TRBV7-6 and TRBJ2-5; D perhaps matches TRBD1 (5 bases). Germline V CDR1 and CDR2: SGHVS, FNYEAQ. This CDR3 is built from 13 residues. Trimming stripped 5 bases from V and 5 bases from J, with 12 bases between. CDR3 bases: TGTGCCAGCAGCCTCGACAGCCGGGAGACCCAGTACTTC. Protein sequence: CASSLDSRETQYF.

V and J are TRBV19 and TRBJ1-1; D not resolved. V gave up 2 bases and J gave up 0 bases, with 10 bases separating them. Germline values: CDR1 LNHDA, CDR2 SQIVND (reference sequence). The CDR3 runs to 15 residues. The CDR3 DNA sequence: TGTGCCAGTAGTATAAGCCCTTTCATGAACACTGAAGCTTTCTTT. It codes for CASSISPFMNTEAFF.

The chain has TRBV9 and TRBJ2-1; TRBD1 might be the D (5 bases). This CDR3 contains 14 residues. Per the germline V gene, CDR1 is SGDLS and CDR2 is YYNGEE. V lost 0 bases to trimming and J lost 7 bases, with 11 bases between them. Here the CDR3 DNA reads TGTGCCAGCAGCGTAGATCCAGGGCCGAATGAGCAGTTCTTC. As protein: CASSVDPGPNEQFF.

The chain employs TRBV9 and TRBJ1-2; D might be TRBD1 (5 bases). Germline V gene lookup returns CDR1 SGDLS and CDR2 YYNGEE. The ends were cut back, 3 bases at V and 2 bases at J, with 11 bases in the middle. CDR3 length: 14 residues. The CDR3 loop is CASSGRDFNYGYTF. DNA for the CDR3: TGTGCCAGCAGCGGACGGGACTTCAACTATGGCTACACCTTC. Filled out from reference TRBV9 and TRBJ1-2, the complete variable domain reads DSGVTQTPKHLITATGQRVTLRCSPRSGDLSVYWYQQSLDQGLQFLIQYYNGEERAKGNILERFSAQQFPDLHSELNLSSLELGDSALYFCASSGRDFNYGYTFGSGTRLTVV.

This chain links TRBV9 with TRBJ1-3; possibly TRBD1 for D (5 bases). The CDR3 has 16 amino acids. The germline CDR1 and CDR2 sequences are SGDLS and YYNGEE. The V gene lost 0 bases and the J gene lost 3 bases, with 13 bases spanning the gap. The CDR3 here is CASSVEQELFGNTIYF. The CDR3 nucleotides are TGTGCCAGCAGCGTAGAACAGGAACTATTTGGAAACACCATATATTTT.

The V and J genes are TRBV30 and TRBJ2-1; 7 bases are shared with TRBD1. This CDR3 comprises 15 residues. Germline V gene data show CDR1 as GTSNPN and CDR2 as SVGIG (reference sequence). The V segment lost 5 bases and the J segment 4 bases; nucleotides outside the gene matches: 11. The CDR3 reads CAWGRTGKLYNEQFF. The DNA for the CDR3 is TGTGCCTGGGGACGGACAGGTAAACTATACAATGAGCAGTTCTTC.

The chain employs TRBV7-8 and TRBJ1-1, with 8 bases aligning to TRBD1. After removal of 1 base from V and 4 bases from J, the junction contained 8 bases not matched to a gene. CDR1 SGHVS and CDR2 FQNEAQ come from the germline V gene. The CDR3 length is 16 residues. CDR3 DNA sequence: TGTGCCAGCAGCTTAGGGGCAGGGGGCGAGGGCACTGAAGCTTTCTTT. Translation: CASSLGAGGEGTEAFF.

The chain recombines TRBV10-3 with TRBJ2-5, with D unresolved. The CDR3 loop spans 18 amino acids. The ends were cut back, 0 bases at V and 2 bases at J, with 19 bases in the middle. Germline-derived CDR1 and CDR2 are ENHRY and SYGVKD. The CDR3 coding sequence is TGTGCCATCAGTGAGTCGACTCTGACCGGAGTAGTGCAAGAGACCCAGTACTTC. Amino acid sequence: CAISESTLTGVVQETQYF.

The chain carries TRBV5-1 and TRBJ1-2; maybe TRBD1 (5 bases). The CDR3 is 20 residues long. Germline lookup yields CDR1 SGHRS and CDR2 YFSETQ. Deletions cut 1 base from V and 5 bases from J, with 30 bases between. CDR3 in amino acids: CASSLRVEAYQGPAAYGYTF. For the CDR3, the DNA is TGCGCCAGCAGCTTGAGGGTAGAGGCCTACCAGGGCCCGGCAGCATATGGCTACACCTTC.

Only one count was recorded for this clone. V gene TRBV7-2 combines with J gene TRBJ1-2, with TRBD1 identical over 7 bases. V lost 1 base to trimming and J lost 8 bases; unmatched junction nucleotides: 10. The CDR3 is 15 amino acids. Germline V gene lookup returns CDR1 SGHTA and CDR2 FQGNSA. The CDR3 protein is CASSLVPGQTGGYTF. As DNA, the CDR3 is TGTGCCAGCAGCTTAGTCCCGGGACAGACGGGAGGCTACACCTTC.

J is TRBJ1-4 and V is TRBV2; unclear D gene. The CDR3 consists of 11 residues. Germline V lookup: CDR1 SNHLY, CDR2 FYNNEI. V was cut by 7 bases and J by 4 bases, with 4 bases left in between. The CDR3 loop reads CASIGNEKLFF. The CDR3 DNA sequence: TGTGCCAGCATCGGTAATGAAAAACTGTTTTTT.

In its sample, this clone was seen a few times. This chain links TRBV19 with TRBJ1-1, with D uncertain. V shed 3 bases and J shed 4 bases, with 21 bases lying between them. In germline, CDR1 is LNHDA, CDR2 SQIVND (reference sequence). The CDR3 runs 17 residues. CDR3 DNA sequence: TGTGCCAGTAGTATCGAAGTAACCCTTACGGGGAGCACTGAAGCTTTCTTT. It codes for CASSIEVTLTGSTEAFF.

The chain carries TRBV6-6 and TRBJ1-2; 7 bases map to TRBD1. Germline V gives CDR1 MNHNY, CDR2 SVGAGI (reference sequence). CDR3 length equals 12 residues. After removal of 7 bases from V and 8 bases from J, the junction contained 7 bases not matched to a gene. This CDR3 is CASIEQGMGYTF. The DNA of the CDR3 is TGTGCCAGCATAGAACAGGGGATGGGCTACACCTTC.

There are many counts of this clone. CDR3 region: CASSLGAGDTEAFF. The CDR3, as DNA: TGTGCCAGCAGCTTGGGGGCCGGTGACACTGAAGCTTTCTTT. The rearrangement links TRBV5-4 to TRBJ1-1; no reliable D call. This CDR3 has 14 amino acids. The germline gives CDR1 SGHNT, CDR2 YYREEE (reference sequence). V was pared by 0 bases and J by 3 bases, with 9 bases between.